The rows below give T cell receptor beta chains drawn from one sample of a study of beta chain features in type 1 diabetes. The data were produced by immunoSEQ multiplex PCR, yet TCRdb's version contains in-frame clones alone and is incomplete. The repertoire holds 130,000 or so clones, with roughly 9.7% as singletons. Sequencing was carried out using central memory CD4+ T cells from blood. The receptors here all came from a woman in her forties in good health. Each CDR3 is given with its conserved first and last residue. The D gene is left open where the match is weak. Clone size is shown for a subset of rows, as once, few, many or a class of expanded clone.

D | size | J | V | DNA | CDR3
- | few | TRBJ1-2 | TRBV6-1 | TGTGCCAGCAGTGAAGTGACAGGTGCAACGTCTAACTATGGCTACACCTTC | CASSEVTGATSNYGYTF
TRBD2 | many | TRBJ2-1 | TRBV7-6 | TGTGCCAGCAGCTTAGTAATTCCTAGCGGGGGGGCCGGCAATGAGCAGTTCTTC | CASSLVIPSGGAGNEQFF
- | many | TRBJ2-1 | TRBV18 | TGTGCCAGCTCACGATCTCAGGGGTATGAGCAGTTCTTC | CASSRSQGYEQFF
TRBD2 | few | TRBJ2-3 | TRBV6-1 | TGTGCCAGCAGTGACCACGGACTAGCGGGGATCACAGATACGCAGTATTTT | CASSDHGLAGITDTQYF
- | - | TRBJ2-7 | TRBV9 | TGTGCCAGCAGCGTAGGAGGGCAGGCGAGCTCCTACGAGCAGTACTTC | CASSVGGQASSYEQYF
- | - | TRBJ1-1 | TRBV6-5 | TGTGCCAGCAGCCGGAGGACTGTGACTGAAGCTTTCTTT | CASSRRTVTEAFF
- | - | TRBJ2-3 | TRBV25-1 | TGTGCCAGCAAACCCCTGGGGGGGCGTCCGACTACAGATACGCAGTATTTT | CASKPLGGRPTTDTQYF
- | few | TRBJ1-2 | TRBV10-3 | TGTGCCAGCAGAGACAGGTTCGAGAATGGCTACACCTTC | CASRDRFENGYTF
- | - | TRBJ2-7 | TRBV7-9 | TGTGCCAGCAGCTTAGAGGCAGGGCCTACCGAGCAGTACTTC | CASSLEAGPTEQYF
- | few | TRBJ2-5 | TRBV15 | TGTGCCACCAGCAGAGATAGTGGAGAGACCCAGTACTTC | CATSRDSGETQYF
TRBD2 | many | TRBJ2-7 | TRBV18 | TGTGCCAGCTCACCGGGCGGGGGAGCCTACGAGCAGTACTTC | CASSPGGGAYEQYF
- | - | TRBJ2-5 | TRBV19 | TGTGCCAGTAGTATAGGGAGCCAAGAGACCCAGTACTTC | CASSIGSQETQYF
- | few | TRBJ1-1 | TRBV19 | TGTGCCAGTAGTATCCATACTGGGCTTCAGAACACTGAAGCTTTCTTT | CASSIHTGLQNTEAFF
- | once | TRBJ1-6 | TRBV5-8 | TGTGCCAGCAGCTTGGAGGGGTTCTCACCCCTCCACTTT | CASSLEGFSPLHF
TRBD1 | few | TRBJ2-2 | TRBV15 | TGTGCCACCAGTCGGACCGGGACAGTTAACACCGGGGAGCTGTTTTTT | CATSRTGTVNTGELFF
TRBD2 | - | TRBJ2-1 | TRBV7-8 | TGTGCCAGCAGCTTAATTCGGGGGGGAGGGAATGAGCAGTTCTTC | CASSLIRGGGNEQFF
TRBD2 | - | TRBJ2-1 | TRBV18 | TGTGCCAGCTCTGGCCGGGGGGGCTATTACAATGAGCAGTTCTTC | CASSGRGGYYNEQFF
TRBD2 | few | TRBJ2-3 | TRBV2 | TGTGCCAGCAGTGAAGGTGGGACTAGCGGGGGGCAGTATTTT | CASSEGGTSGGQYF
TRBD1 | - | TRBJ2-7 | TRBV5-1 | TGCGCCAGCAGCCCTCGGACAGGGACGGGGGAGCAGTACTTC | CASSPRTGTGEQYF
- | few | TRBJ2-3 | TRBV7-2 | TGTGCCAGCAGCTTAGTCAGTGTTGCAGATACGCAGTATTTT | CASSLVSVADTQYF
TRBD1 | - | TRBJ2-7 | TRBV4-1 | TGCGCCAGCAGCCAAGAGGGGACAGGTGGCTACGAGCAGTACTTC | CASSQEGTGGYEQYF
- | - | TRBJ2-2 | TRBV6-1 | TGTGCCAGCACCCCCCCGGGCAGGGCCATCGGGGAGCTGTTTTTT | CASTPPGRAIGELFF
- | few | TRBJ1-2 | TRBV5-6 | TGTGCCAGCAGCTTGGAGATTTTGCGGTCTAACTATGGCTACACCTTC | CASSLEILRSNYGYTF